Below, one TCR beta chain is given with its context. The CDR3 runs 13 residues. CDR1 is KGHDR and CDR2 is SFDVKD in the germline V gene. The V end was cut by 5 bases, the J end by 0 bases, with 7 bases between. The data belong to a study of blood T cell repertoires in COVID-19. Study-level information: Sources were T cells, B-cell-depleted T cells, or PBMCs; the material itself was cDNA or gDNA.

Living in about 25 US areas, the participants were between roughly 18 and 89 years of age. Cohort 3 donors counted as recovered after two negative PCRs, clearance, or resolved symptoms. As processed by the authors: By means of reference gene primer amplification, nucleated cell counts were estimated. This table comes from immunoSEQ multiplex PCR, and its TCRdb copy is limited to in-frame clones, with some not included. The V and J calls and clone size come from that table; D and trimming were worked out from the DNA. The sample has some 100,000 clones, about 86% seen once. The sequencing sample was made of PBMCs or T cells enriched from blood (not recorded which). The V gene is TRBV24-1, the J gene TRBJ2-7; the D is unclear. The source is a woman in her 50s who had recovered from COVID-19. CDR3 in DNA: TGTGCCACCAGTGGCAGTCTCTCCTACGAGCAGTACTTC. The encoded protein is CATSGSLSYEQYF.